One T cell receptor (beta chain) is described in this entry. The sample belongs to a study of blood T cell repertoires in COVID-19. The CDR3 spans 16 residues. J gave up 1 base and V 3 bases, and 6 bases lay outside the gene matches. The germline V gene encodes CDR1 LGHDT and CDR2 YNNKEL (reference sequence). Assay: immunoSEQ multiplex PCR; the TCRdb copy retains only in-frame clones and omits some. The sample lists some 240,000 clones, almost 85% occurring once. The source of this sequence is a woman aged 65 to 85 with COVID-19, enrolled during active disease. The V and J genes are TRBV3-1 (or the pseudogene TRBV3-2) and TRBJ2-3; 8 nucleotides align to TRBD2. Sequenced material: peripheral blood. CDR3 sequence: CASSQALAEGTDTQYF. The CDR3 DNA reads TGTGCCAGCAGCCAGGCACTAGCGGAGGGCACAGATACGCAGTATTTT.